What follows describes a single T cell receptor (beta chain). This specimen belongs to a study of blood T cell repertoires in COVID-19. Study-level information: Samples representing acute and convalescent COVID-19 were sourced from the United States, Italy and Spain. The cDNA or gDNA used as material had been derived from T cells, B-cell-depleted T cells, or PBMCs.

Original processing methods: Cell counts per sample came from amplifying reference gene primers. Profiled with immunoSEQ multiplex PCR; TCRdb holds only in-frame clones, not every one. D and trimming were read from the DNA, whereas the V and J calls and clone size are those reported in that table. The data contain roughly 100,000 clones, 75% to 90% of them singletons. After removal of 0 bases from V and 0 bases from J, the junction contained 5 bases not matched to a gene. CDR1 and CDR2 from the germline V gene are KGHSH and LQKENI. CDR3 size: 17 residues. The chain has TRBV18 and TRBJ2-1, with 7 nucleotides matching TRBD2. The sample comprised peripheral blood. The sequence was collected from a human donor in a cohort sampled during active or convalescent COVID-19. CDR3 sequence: CASSPPAVAGSYNEQFF. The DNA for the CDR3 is TGTGCCAGCTCACCACCGGCCGTAGCGGGCTCCTACAATGAGCAGTTCTTC.